The TCR beta chain under discussion was sequenced for a study of T cells after posttransplantation cyclophosphamide. Regarding this clone: Its antigen is currently unknown.

Only in-frame clones appear in the TCRdb table, and some are missing; sequencing was by immunoSEQ multiplex PCR. The sample has around 3,400 clones, 78% seen once. Overall study findings and caveats: Skin or GI-infiltrating T cells shared few TRB sequences with blood.

CDR1 and CDR2 from the germline V gene are LNHDA and SQIVND (reference sequence). The CDR3 is 14 residues long. V lost 4 bases and J lost 6; bases outside the gene matches: 5. This clonotype was sampled from a woman in her fifties or sixties in good health, CMV-negative, and a related stem cell transplant donor. Sequencing input: memory CD8+ T cells sorted from blood. V is TRBV19 and J is TRBJ1-5, with 8 bases matching TRBD1. The CDR3 spells CASSRTGNSQPQHF. The CDR3 bases are TGTGCCAGTAGTAGGACAGGGAACAGTCAGCCCCAGCATTTT.